A single sample is the source of the 22 T cell receptor beta chains below, sequenced in a study of beta chain features in type 1 diabetes. Reverse transcription of all isolated RNA meant that expressed TCRB transcripts were sequenced. Clones were read by immunoSEQ multiplex PCR, and TCRdb kept only the in-frame ones, dropping some. Here the sample spans 130,000 to 150,000 clones, about 10% being singletons. The sequenced sample consisted of naive CD4+ T cells from blood. These receptors originate from a man aged 18 to 30 in good health.

At least ten counts were recorded for this clone. The chain recombines TRBV28 with TRBJ2-1, with 7 nucleotides matching TRBD1. The length of the CDR3 is 12 residues. V trimming: 5 bases; J trimming: 8 bases; junction bases outside the gene matches: 3. Germline V gene data show CDR1 as MDHEN and CDR2 as SYDVKM. The CDR3 nucleotides are TGTGCCAGCAGTGTAACAGGGGATGAGCAGTTCTTC. Encoded protein: CASSVTGDEQFF. Looking up the rest from reference TRBV28 and TRBJ2-1 gives the full variable domain: DVKVTQSSRYLVKRTGEKVFLECVQDMDHENMFWYRQDPGLGLRLIYFSYDVKMKEKGDIPEGYSVSREKKERFSLILESASTNQTSMYLCASSVTGDEQFFGPGTRLTVL.

This clone has a count of ten or more. The chain has TRBV30 and TRBJ1-2; D is ambiguous. The CDR3 runs 13 residues. Germline assignment: CDR1 GTSNPN and CDR2 SVGIG (reference sequence). V dropped 0 bases and J dropped 8 bases, with 13 bases sitting between them. In nucleotides, the CDR3 is TGTGCCTGGAGTGTAACTCCCTACTCAGGCTACACCTTC. Protein product: CAWSVTPYSGYTF. Combining the CDR3 with reference TRBV30 and TRBJ1-2 gives the whole variable domain SQTIHQWPATLVQPVGSPLSLECTVEGTSNPNLYWYRQAAGRGLQLLFYSVGIGQISSEVPQNLSASRPQDRQFILSSKKLLLSDSGFYLCAWSVTPYSGYTFGSGTRLTVV.

This clone was seen a handful of times. The V call is TRBV6-6, the J call TRBJ2-7, with 7 bases that match TRBD1. V lost 7 bases to trimming and J lost 3 bases; unmatched junction nucleotides: 9. Germline CDR1 MNHNY, CDR2 SVGAGI (reference sequence). The CDR3 runs to 14 residues. The CDR3 sequence: CASKIRDSYYEQYF. In nucleotides, the CDR3 is TGTGCCAGCAAAATCCGGGACAGCTACTACGAGCAGTACTTC.

This chain connects TRBV7-2 to TRBJ2-1; D is possibly TRBD1 (6 bases). There are 14 residues in the CDR3. With 1 base removed from V and 4 bases from J, the gap between germline ends came to 8 bases. Germline V lookup: CDR1 SGHTA, CDR2 FQGNSA. The CDR3 coding sequence is TGTGCCAGCAGCTTAGACACAGGGTACAATGAGCAGTTCTTC. This translates into CASSLDTGYNEQFF.

This chain joins TRBV6-5 and TRBJ2-5; maybe TRBD1 (6 bases). This CDR3 region has 12 residues. Per germline, CDR1 MNHEY and CDR2 SVGAGI. The V gene lost 8 bases and the J gene lost 2 bases, with 9 bases spanning the gap. The CDR3 sequence: CASGGLQETQYF. The CDR3 nucleotides read TGTGCCAGCGGGGGCTTACAAGAGACCCAGTACTTC.

This chain uses TRBV6-5 with TRBJ2-1, with D unclear. CDR3 size: 13 residues. Between the trimmed V and J ends, which lost 5 bases and 5 bases, there was a span of 10 bases. Looked up from germline, CDR1 is MNHEY and CDR2 is SVGAGI. This chain's CDR3 is CASSNAMDNEQFF. CDR3 DNA: TGTGCCAGCAGTAACGCGATGGACAATGAGCAGTTCTTC.

The chain recombines TRBV7-3 with TRBJ2-3, with a weak D call TRBD2 (6 bases). CDR3 length: 12 amino acids. V was trimmed by 3 bases and J by 9 bases, leaving 10 bases between them. Germline loops: CDR1 SGHTA, CDR2 FQGTGA. The CDR3 loop reads CASSLPSDTQYF. The DNA for the CDR3 is TGTGCCAGCAGCTTGCCTAGCGACACGCAGTATTTT. Supplemented by reference TRBV7-3 and TRBJ2-3, the full variable domain reads GAGVSQTPSNKVTEKGKYVELRCDPISGHTALYWYRQSLGQGPEFLIYFQGTGAADDSGLPNDRFFAVRPEGSVSTLKIQRTERGDSAVYLCASSLPSDTQYFGPGTRLTVL.

This clone was counted only a few times. The V gene is TRBV5-4, the J gene TRBJ1-2, with unresolved D. Germline V gene lookup returns CDR1 SGHNT and CDR2 YYREEE (reference sequence). Deletions cut 0 bases from V and 8 bases from J, with 11 bases between. The CDR3 spans 13 residues. This CDR3 reads CASSLAEIRGYTF. DNA of the CDR3: TGTGCCAGCAGCTTGGCAGAAATAAGAGGCTACACCTTC.

The chain has TRBV27 and TRBJ2-1; TRBD1 is a possible D gene (5 bases). The V end was cut by 5 bases, the J end by 4 bases, with 12 bases between. The CDR3 totals 14 residues. CDR1 is MNHEY and CDR2 is SMNVEV in the germline V gene (reference sequence). The CDR3 coding sequence is TGTGCCAGCAGTAGGGGCGGACGGTACAATGAGCAGTTCTTC. It codes for CASSRGGRYNEQFF.

This clone occurred a few times. The chain recombines TRBV6-1 with TRBJ2-5; maybe TRBD2 (5 bases). Trimming removed 7 bases at V and 0 bases at J, with 12 bases between. The CDR3 sequence is 14 residues long. CDR1 MNHNS and CDR2 SASEGT come from the germline V gene. CDR3 in amino acids: CASNPTGNQETQYF. DNA of the CDR3: TGTGCCAGCAATCCCACCGGGAACCAAGAGACCCAGTACTTC.

The chain carries TRBV2 and TRBJ2-3, with 8 bases identical to TRBD1. The V and J ends lost 6 bases and 6 bases, in that order; junction bases with no gene match: 11. Germline V gene data show CDR1 as SNHLY and CDR2 as FYNNEI. The CDR3 is 15 amino acids. The CDR3 coding sequence is TGTGCCAGCAGCGGACAGGGCACAGTTCGGGATACGCAGTATTTT. Protein: CASSGQGTVRDTQYF.

This clone was picked up a small number of times. The chain couples TRBV23-1 to TRBJ2-2; TRBD2 might be the D (5 bases). TRBV23-1 is noted as an ORF with a role that remains uncertain. The CDR3 has 14 amino acids. The V and J ends lost 3 bases and 5 bases respectively, with 10 bases between them. The CDR3 sequence is CASSHLGGTGELFF. The CDR3 DNA sequence: TGCGCCAGCAGTCACCTCGGAGGTACCGGGGAGCTGTTTTTT.

This chain joins TRBV7-2 and TRBJ1-6; D gene ambiguous. Germline V gene sequence: CDR1 SGHTA, CDR2 FQGNSA. There are 12 residues in the CDR3. Trimming shortened V by 5 bases and J by 7 bases, and 6 bases separated the two germline ends. CDR3 amino acids: CASSQNNSPLHF. CDR3 DNA: TGTGCCAGCAGCCAGAACAATTCACCCCTCCACTTT.

This sequence joins TRBV28 and TRBJ2-7; 10 bases map to TRBD1. The ends lost 2 bases at V and 3 bases at J; junction bases unmatched: 4. This CDR3 is 15 amino acids long. Germline V gives CDR1 MDHEN, CDR2 SYDVKM. CDR3: CASSLGGTGDYEQYF. The CDR3 coding sequence is TGTGCCAGCAGTTTAGGTGGGACAGGGGACTACGAGCAGTACTTC.

This clone has a handful of counts. At the DNA level, this CDR3 is encoded by other sequences in the same sample as well. The genes are TRBV11-2 and TRBJ2-1, with a weak D call TRBD1 (5 bases). From germline, CDR1 is SGHAT and CDR2 FQNNGV. This CDR3 has 15 residues. V dropped 3 bases and J dropped 0 bases, with 9 bases sitting between them. CDR3 region: CASSLGQGSYNEQFF. The DNA for the CDR3 is TGTGCCAGCAGCTTGGGGCAGGGCTCCTACAATGAGCAGTTCTTC.

This chain connects TRBV19 to TRBJ2-3, with D tentatively TRBD1 (6 bases). Trimming left V 11 bases short and J 0 bases short, with 12 bases between. Germline loops: CDR1 LNHDA, CDR2 SQIVND (reference sequence). The CDR3 spans 13 residues. This chain's CDR3 is CAARTASTDTQYF. The CDR3 nucleotides read TGTGCCGCACGGACAGCCAGCACAGATACGCAGTATTTT.

The chain carries TRBV2 and TRBJ2-2, with D perhaps TRBD2 (6 bases). Germline CDR1 reads SNHLY; CDR2 reads FYNNEI. The CDR3 extends over 15 amino acids. The V gene lost 0 bases and the J gene lost 1 base, with 6 bases spanning the gap. The CDR3 sequence is CASSEAGGNTGELFF. CDR3 nucleotides: TGTGCCAGCAGTGAAGCGGGGGGGAACACCGGGGAGCTGTTTTTT.

J is TRBJ1-5 and V is TRBV2, with D uncertain. This CDR3 is 14 amino acids long. The V end was cut by 3 bases, the J end by 0 bases, with 6 bases between. From germline, CDR1 is SNHLY and CDR2 FYNNEI. The CDR3 sequence is CASSDQYSNQPQHF. In nucleotides, the CDR3 is TGTGCCAGCAGTGACCAGTATAGCAATCAGCCCCAGCATTTT.

The chain uses TRBV2 and TRBJ1-2; possible D gene TRBD1, 5 bases. Germline CDR1 and CDR2: SNHLY and FYNNEI. The CDR3 sequence is 12 residues long. The ends were cut back, 4 bases at V and 4 bases at J, with 7 bases in the middle. CDR3 residues: CASSGQSYGYTF. In DNA form, the CDR3 reads TGTGCCAGCAGTGGACAGAGCTATGGCTACACCTTC.

The gene calls are TRBV19 and TRBJ2-7, with 9 bases matching TRBD1. CDR3 size: 15 residues. The V segment lost 8 bases and the J segment 4 bases; nucleotides outside the gene matches: 12. CDR1 is LNHDA, CDR2 SQIVND, per germline (reference sequence). As DNA, the CDR3 is TGTGCCAGTCAGCTCACAGGGGGCAAAGGGTACGAGCAGTACTTC. It is translated as CASQLTGGKGYEQYF.

This clone was counted only a few times. V gene TRBV23-1 combines with J gene TRBJ2-1; TRBD2 agrees at 8 bases. TRBV23-1 is an open reading frame, and its role is uncertain. The length of the CDR3 is 16 residues. With V trimmed by 1 base and J by 5 bases, 7 bases remained unmatched. The CDR3 loop is CASSQCRGGPNNEQFF. The CDR3 bases are TGCGCCAGCAGTCAATGCCGGGGGGGGCCCAACAATGAGCAGTTCTTC.

This clone was seen a few times. The chain couples TRBV9 to TRBJ2-3, with TRBD2 matching over 10 bases. CDR1 is SGDLS and CDR2 is YYNGEE in the germline V gene. The CDR3 length is 15 residues. V trimming: 0 bases; J trimming: 6 bases; junction bases outside the gene matches: 4. This CDR3 reads CASSVESGGDDTQYF. In DNA, the CDR3 is TGTGCCAGCAGCGTAGAAAGCGGGGGGGACGATACGCAGTATTTT.